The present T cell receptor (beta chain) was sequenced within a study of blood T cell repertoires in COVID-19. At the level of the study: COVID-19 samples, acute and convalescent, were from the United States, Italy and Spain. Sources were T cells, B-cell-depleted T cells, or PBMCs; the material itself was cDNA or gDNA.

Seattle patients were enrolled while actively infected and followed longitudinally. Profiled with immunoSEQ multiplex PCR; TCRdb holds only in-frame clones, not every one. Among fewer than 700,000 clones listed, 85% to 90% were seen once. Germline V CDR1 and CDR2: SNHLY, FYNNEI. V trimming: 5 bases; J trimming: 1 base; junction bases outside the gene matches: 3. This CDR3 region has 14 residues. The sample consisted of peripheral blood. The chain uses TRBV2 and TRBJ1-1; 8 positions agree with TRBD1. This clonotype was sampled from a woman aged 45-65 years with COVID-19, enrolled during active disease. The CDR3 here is CASSKGTGNTEAFF. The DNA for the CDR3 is TGTGCCAGCAGTAAAGGGACAGGGAACACTGAAGCTTTCTTT.